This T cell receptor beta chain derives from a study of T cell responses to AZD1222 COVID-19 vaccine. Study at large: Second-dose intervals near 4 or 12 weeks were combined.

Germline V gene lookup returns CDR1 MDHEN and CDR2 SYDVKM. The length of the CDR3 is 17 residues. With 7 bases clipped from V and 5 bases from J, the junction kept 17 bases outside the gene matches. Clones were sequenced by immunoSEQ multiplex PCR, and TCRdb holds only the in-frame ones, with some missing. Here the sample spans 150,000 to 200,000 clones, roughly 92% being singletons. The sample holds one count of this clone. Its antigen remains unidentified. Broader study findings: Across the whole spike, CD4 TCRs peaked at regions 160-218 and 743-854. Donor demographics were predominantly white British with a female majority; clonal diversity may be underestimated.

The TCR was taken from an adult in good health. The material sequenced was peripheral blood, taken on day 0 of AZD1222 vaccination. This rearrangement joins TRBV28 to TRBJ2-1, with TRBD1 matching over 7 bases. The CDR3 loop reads CASTLVEGRGLDNEQFF. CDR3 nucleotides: TGTGCCAGCACTCTGGTAGAAGGCAGGGGGTTGGACAATGAGCAGTTCTTC.